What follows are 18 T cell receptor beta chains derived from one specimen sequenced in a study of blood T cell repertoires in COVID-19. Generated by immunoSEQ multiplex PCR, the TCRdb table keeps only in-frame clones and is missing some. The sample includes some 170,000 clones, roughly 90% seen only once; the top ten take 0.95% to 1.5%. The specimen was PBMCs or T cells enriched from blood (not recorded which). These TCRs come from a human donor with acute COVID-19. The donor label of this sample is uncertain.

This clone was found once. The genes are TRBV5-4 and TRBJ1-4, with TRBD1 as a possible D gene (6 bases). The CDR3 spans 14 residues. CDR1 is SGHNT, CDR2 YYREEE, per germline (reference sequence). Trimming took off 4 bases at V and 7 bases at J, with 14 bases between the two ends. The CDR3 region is CASSLQGKGEKLFF. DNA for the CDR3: TGTGCCAGCAGCCTCCAGGGGAAGGGTGAAAAACTGTTTTTT.

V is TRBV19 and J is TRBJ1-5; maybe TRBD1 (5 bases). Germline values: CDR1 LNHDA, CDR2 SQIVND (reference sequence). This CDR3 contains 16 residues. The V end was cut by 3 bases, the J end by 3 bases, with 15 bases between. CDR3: CASSIDSTRLNQPQHF. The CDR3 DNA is TGTGCCAGTAGTATTGACAGCACCAGACTCAATCAGCCCCAGCATTTT.

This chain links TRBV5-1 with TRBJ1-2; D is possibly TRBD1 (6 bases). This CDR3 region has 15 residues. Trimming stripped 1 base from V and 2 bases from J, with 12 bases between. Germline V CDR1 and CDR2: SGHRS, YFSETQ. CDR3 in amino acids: CASSLMRGGNYGYTF. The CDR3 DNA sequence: TGCGCCAGCAGCTTGATGAGGGGGGGCAACTATGGCTACACCTTC.

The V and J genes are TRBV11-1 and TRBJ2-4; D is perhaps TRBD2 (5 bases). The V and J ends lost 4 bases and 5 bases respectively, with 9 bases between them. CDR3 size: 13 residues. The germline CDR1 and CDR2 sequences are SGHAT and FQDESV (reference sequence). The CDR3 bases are TGTGCCAGCAGCTCGGACTTCCAAAACATTCAGTACTTC. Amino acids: CASSSDFQNIQYF.

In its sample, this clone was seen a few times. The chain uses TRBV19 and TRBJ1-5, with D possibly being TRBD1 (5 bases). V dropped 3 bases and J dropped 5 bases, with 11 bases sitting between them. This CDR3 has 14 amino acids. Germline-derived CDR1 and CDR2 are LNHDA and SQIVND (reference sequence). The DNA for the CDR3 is TGTGCCAGTAGTATCAGGACACAGGATCAGCCCCAGCATTTT. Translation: CASSIRTQDQPQHF.

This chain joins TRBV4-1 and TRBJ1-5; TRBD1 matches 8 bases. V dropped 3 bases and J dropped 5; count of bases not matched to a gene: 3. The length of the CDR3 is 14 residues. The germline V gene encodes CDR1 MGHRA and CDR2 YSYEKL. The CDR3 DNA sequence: TGCGCCAGCAGCCACGGGACAGGATATCAGCCCCAGCATTTT. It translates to CASSHGTGYQPQHF.

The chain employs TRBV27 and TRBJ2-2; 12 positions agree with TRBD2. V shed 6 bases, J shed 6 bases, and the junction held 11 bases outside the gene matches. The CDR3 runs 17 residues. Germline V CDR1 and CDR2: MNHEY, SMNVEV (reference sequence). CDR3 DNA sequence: TGTGCCAGCAGCCTTCCGACTAGCGGGGGCTATGCCGGGGAGCTGTTTTTT. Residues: CASSLPTSGGYAGELFF.

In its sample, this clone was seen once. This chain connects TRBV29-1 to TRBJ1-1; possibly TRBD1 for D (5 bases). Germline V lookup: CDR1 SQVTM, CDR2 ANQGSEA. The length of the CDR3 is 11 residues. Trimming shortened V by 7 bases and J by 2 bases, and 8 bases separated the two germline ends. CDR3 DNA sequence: TGCAGCGGGACATTTAACACTGAAGCTTTCTTT. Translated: CSGTFNTEAFF.

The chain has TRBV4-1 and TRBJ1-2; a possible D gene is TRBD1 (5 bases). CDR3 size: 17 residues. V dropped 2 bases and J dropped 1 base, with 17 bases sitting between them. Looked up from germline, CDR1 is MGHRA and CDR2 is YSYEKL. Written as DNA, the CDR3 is TGCGCCAGCAGCCAACCCATGCGAGACAGTCGTAACTATGGCTACACCTTC. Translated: CASSQPMRDSRNYGYTF.

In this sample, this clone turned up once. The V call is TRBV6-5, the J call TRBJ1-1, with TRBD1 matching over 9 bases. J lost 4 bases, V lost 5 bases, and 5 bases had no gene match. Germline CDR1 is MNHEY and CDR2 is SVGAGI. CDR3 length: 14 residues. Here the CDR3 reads CASSRLQGATEAFF. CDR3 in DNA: TGTGCCAGCAGTCGCCTACAGGGGGCCACTGAAGCTTTCTTT.

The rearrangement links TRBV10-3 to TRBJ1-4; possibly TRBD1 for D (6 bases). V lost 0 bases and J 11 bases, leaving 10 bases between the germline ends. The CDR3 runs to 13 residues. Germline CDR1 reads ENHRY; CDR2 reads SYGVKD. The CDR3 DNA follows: TGTGCCATCAGTGAGTCGGCAGGGGAGAAACTGTTTTTT. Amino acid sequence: CAISESAGEKLFF.

The CDR3 region is CASSPLTGSGGENEQFF. The CDR3 DNA reads TGCGCCAGCAGCCCCCTCACCGGCAGCGGGGGCGAAAATGAGCAGTTCTTC. The J gene is TRBJ2-1, the V gene TRBV4-1; 8 nucleotides line up with TRBD2. The germline V gene encodes CDR1 MGHRA and CDR2 YSYEKL. CDR3 length: 17 amino acids. J gave up 7 bases and V 4 bases, and 15 bases lay outside the gene matches.

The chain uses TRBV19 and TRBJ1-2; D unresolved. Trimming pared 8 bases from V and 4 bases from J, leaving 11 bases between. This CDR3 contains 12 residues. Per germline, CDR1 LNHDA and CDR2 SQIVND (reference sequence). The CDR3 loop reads CASGEGTYGYTF. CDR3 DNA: TGTGCCAGTGGCGAGGGTACCTATGGCTACACCTTC.

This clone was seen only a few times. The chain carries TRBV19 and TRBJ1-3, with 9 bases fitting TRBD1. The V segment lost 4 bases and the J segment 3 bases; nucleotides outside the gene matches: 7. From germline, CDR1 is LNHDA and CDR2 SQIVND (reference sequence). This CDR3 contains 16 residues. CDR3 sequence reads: CASSTGQGIGGNTIYF. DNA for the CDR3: TGTGCCAGTAGTACCGGACAGGGGATAGGTGGAAACACCATATATTTT.

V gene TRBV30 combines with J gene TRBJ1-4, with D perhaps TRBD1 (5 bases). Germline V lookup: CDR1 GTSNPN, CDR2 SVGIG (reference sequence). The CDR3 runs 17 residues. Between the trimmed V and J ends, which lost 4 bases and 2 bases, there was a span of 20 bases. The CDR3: CAWTSPGGGTTNEKLFF. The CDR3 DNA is TGTGCCTGGACCTCCCCGGGCGGGGGGACCACTAATGAAAAACTGTTTTTT.

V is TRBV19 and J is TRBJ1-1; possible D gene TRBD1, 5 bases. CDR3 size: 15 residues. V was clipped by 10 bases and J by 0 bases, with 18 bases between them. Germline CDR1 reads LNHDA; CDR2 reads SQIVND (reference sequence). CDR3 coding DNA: TGTGCCACCCAAGTTACCGTACAGGTGAACACTGAAGCTTTCTTT. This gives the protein CATQVTVQVNTEAFF.

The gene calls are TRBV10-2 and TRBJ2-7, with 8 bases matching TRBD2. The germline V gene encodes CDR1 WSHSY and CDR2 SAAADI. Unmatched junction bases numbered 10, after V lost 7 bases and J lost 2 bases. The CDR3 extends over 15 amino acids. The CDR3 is CASTPAGGLPYEQYF. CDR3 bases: TGCGCCAGCACCCCGGCGGGGGGACTTCCCTACGAGCAGTACTTC.

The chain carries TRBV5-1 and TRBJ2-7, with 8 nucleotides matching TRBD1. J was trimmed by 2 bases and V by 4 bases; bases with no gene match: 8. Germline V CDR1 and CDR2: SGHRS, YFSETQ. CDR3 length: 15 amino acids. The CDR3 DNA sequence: TGCGCCAGCAGCCAGACAGGGGAAGGGGCCTACGAGCAGTACTTC. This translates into CASSQTGEGAYEQYF.